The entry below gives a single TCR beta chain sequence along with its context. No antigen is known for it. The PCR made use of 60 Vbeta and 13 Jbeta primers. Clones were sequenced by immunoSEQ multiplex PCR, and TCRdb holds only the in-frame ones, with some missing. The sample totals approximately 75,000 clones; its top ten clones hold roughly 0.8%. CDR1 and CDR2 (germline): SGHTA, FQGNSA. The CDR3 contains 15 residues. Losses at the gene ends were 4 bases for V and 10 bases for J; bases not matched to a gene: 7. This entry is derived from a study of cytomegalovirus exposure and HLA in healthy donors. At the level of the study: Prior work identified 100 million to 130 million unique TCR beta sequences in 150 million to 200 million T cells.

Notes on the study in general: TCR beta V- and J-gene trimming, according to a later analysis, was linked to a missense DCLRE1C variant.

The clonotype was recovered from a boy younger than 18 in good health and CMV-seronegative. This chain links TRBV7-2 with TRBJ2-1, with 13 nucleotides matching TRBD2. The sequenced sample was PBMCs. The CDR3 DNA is TGTGCCAGCAGCTCCCCGACTAGCGGGAGGAACGAGCAGTTCTTC. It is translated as CASSSPTSGRNEQFF.